This T cell receptor beta chain was obtained from a study of T cell repertoires and Cas9 in healthy adults. Produced via immunoSEQ multiplex PCR; TCRdb's table is partial and in-frame only. This table holds around 23,000 clones, 92% found once. Between the trimmed V and J ends, which lost 4 bases and 3 bases, there was a span of 10 bases. Germline CDR1 LGHNA, CDR2 YNFKEQ. The CDR3 consists of 14 residues. The TCR was taken from a human donor in good health. Material for sequencing was CD4+ effector T cells (CD127+, CD25-, CD137-, CD154-) from PBMCs; culture status not recorded. This chain uses TRBV4-2 with TRBJ1-5, with a weak D call TRBD1 (5 bases). Here the CDR3 reads CASSLRQNNQPQHF. The CDR3 coding sequence is TGTGCCAGCAGCCTAAGACAGAACAATCAGCCCCAGCATTTT.